This T cell receptor beta chain was observed in a study of OX40 agonist ivuxolimab in advanced cancers. Turning to the study itself: Enrollees could have had prior anti-PD-1, anti-PD-L1 or anti-CTLA-4 therapy, which more than 30% had received. Findings and limits, study-wide: The authors also found low normalized T-cell clonal expansion in some nonresponders.

Regarding this clone: Its antigen is not known.

The assay was immunoSEQ multiplex PCR, and TCRdb's table has in-frame clones only and misses some. Of around 40,000 clones in the sample, roughly 80% are singletons; the top ten hold 3.5% to 5%. The germline V gene has CDR1 SGHTA and CDR2 FQGNSA. This CDR3 spans 15 amino acids. The V end was cut by 4 bases, the J end by 0 bases, with 10 bases between. This specimen consisted of CD4+ or CD8+ T cells sorted from blood, obtained in a trial of the OX40 agonist ivuxolimab. V usage is TRBV7-2 and J usage is TRBJ2-1; either TRBD1 or TRBD2 may fit D (5 bases each). The source of this sequence is an adult with an advanced solid tumor such as melanoma, head and neck, liver or kidney cancer. The CDR3 region has the DNA TGTGCCAGCAGCTCTACGGGGCCCTCCTACAATGAGCAGTTCTTC. Amino acids: CASSSTGPSYNEQFF.